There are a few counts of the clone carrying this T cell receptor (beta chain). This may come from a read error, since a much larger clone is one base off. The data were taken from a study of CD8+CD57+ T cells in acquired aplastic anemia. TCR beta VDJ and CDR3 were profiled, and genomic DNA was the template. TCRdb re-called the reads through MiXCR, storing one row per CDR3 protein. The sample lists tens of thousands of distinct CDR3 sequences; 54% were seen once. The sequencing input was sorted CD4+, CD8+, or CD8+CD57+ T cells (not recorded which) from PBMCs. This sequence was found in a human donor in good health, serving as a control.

The CDR3 reads CVSTNGYGYTF. The DNA for the CDR3 is TGTGTCAGCACAAATGGGTATGGCTACACCTTC. V usage is TRBV27 and J usage is TRBJ1-2; D call uncertain. The germline CDR1 and CDR2 sequences are MNHEY and SMNVEV (reference sequence). This CDR3 is built from 11 residues.